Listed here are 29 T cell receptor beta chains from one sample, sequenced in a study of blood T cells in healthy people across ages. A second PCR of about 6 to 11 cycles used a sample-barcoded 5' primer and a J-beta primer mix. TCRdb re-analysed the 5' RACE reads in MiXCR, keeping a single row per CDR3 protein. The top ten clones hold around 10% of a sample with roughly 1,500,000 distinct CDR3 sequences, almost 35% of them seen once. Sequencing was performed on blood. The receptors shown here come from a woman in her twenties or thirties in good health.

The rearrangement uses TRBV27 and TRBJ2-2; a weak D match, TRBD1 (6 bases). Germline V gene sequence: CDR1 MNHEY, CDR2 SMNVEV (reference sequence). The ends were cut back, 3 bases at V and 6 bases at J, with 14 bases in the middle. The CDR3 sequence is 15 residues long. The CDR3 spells CASSLGAQRSGELFF. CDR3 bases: TGTGCCAGCAGTTTGGGGGCGCAAAGGTCCGGGGAGCTGTTTTTT.

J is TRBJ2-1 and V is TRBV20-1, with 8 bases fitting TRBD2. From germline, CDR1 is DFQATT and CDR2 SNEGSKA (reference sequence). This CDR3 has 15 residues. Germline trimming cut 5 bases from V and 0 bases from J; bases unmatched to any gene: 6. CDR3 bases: TGCAGTGCTTTTAGCGGGGCCCTCTCCTACAATGAGCAGTTCTTC. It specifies CSAFSGALSYNEQFF.

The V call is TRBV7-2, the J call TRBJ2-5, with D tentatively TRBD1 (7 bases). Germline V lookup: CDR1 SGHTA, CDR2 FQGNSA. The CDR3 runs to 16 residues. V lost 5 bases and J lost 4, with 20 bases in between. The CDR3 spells CASSGGTAPRVETQYF. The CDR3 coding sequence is TGTGCCAGCAGCGGGGGGACAGCCCCCCGGGTAGAGACCCAGTACTTC. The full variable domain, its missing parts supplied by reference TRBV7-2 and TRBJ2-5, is GAGVSQSPSNKVTEKGKDVELRCDPISGHTALYWYRQSLGQGLEFLIYFQGNSAPDKSGLPSDRFSAERTGGSVSTLTIQRTQQEDSAVYLCASSGGTAPRVETQYFGPGTRLLVL.

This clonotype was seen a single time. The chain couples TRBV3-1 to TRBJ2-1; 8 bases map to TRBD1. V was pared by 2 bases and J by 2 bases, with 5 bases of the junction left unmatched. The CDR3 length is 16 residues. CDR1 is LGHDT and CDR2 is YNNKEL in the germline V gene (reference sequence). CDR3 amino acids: CASSQLQGGAYNEQFF. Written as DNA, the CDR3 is TGTGCCAGCAGCCAATTACAGGGGGGCGCCTACAATGAGCAGTTCTTC.

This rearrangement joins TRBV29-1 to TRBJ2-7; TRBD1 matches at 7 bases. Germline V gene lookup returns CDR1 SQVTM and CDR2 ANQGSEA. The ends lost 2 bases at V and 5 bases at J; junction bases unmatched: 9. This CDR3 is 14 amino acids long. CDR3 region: CSVEPDRVSDEQYF. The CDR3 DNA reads TGCAGCGTTGAACCCGACAGGGTGAGCGACGAGCAGTACTTC.

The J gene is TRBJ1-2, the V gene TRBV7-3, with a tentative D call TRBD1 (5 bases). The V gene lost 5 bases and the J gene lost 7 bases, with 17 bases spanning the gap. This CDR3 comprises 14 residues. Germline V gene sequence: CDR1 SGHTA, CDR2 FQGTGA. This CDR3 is CASSPALSGAGYTF. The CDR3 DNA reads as TGTGCCAGCAGCCCCGCTCTTTCCGGGGCTGGCTACACCTTC.

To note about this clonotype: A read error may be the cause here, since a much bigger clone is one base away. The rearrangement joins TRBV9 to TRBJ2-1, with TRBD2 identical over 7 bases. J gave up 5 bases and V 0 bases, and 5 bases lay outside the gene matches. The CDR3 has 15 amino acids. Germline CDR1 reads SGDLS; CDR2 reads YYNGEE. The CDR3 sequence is CASSVGASGNNEQFF. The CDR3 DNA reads TGTGCCAGCAGCGTAGGGGCTAGCGGAAACAATGAGCAGTTCTTC.

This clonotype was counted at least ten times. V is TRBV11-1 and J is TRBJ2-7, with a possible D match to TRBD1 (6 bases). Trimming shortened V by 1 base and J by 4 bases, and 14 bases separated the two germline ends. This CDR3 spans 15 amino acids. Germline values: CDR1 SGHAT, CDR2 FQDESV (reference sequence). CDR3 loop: CASSLGPGQSYEQYF. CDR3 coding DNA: TGTGCCAGCAGCTTAGGTCCGGGACAATCATACGAGCAGTACTTC.

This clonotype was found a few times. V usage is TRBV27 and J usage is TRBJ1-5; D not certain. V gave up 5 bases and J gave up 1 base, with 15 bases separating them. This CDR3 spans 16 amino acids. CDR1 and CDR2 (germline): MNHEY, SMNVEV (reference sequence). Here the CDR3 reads CASSAKLWGSNQPQHF. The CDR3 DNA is TGTGCCAGCAGTGCAAAGTTATGGGGAAGCAATCAGCCCCAGCATTTT.

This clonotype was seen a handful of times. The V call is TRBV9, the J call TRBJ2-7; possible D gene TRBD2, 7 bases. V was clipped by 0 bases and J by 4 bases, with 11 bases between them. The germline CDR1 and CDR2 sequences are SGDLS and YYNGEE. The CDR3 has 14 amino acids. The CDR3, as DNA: TGTGCCAGCAGCGTAGAAGGGGGGGAGTACGAGCAGTACTTC. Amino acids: CASSVEGGEYEQYF.

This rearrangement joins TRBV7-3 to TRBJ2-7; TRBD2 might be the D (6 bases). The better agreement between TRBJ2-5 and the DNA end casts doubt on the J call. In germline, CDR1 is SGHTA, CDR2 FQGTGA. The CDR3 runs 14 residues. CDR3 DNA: TGTGCCAGCAGCTTAGCGGGGCCCCATCAGACCCAGTACTTC. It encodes CASSLAGPHQTQYF.

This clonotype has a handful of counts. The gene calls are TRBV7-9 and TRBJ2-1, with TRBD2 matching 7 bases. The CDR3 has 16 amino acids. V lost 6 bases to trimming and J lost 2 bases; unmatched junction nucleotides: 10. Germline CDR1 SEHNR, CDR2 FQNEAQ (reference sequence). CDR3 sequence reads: CASRGGGELAYNEQFF. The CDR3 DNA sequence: TGTGCCAGCAGGGGGGGAGGGGAGCTCGCCTACAATGAGCAGTTCTTC.

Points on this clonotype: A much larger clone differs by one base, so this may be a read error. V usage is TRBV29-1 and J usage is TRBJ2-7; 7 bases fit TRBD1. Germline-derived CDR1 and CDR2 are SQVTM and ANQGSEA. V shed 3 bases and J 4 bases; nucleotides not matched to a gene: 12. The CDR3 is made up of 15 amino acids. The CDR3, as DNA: TGCAGCGTTGATGTACAGGGGAAGGTTTTGTACGAGCAGTACTTC. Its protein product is CSVDVQGKVLYEQYF.

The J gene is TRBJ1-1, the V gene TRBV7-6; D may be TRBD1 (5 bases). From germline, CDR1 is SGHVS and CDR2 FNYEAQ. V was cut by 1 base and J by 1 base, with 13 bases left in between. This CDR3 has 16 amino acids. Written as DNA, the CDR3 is TGTGCCAGCAGCTTAGGAGGAGTGGGGGGGAACACTGAAGCTTTCTTT. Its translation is CASSLGGVGGNTEAFF.

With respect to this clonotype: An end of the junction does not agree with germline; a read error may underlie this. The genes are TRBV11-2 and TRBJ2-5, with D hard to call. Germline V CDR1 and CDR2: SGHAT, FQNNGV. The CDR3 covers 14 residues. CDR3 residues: CASSHLWGQEAQYF. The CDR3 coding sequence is TGTGCCAGCAGCCATCTTTGGGGTCAAGAGGCCCAGTACTTC.

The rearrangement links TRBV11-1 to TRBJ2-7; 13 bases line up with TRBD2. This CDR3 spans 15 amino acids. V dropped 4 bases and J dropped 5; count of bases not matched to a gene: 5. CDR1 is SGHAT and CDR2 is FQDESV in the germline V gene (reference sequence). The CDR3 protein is CASSSRTSGRNEQYF. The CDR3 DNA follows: TGTGCCAGCAGCTCCCGGACTAGCGGGAGAAACGAGCAGTACTTC. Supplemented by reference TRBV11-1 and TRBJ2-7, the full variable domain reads EAEVAQSPRYKITEKSQAVAFWCDPISGHATLYWYRQILGQGPELLVQFQDESVVDDSQLPKDRFSAERLKGVDSTLKIQPAELGDSAMYLCASSSRTSGRNEQYFGPGTRLTVT.

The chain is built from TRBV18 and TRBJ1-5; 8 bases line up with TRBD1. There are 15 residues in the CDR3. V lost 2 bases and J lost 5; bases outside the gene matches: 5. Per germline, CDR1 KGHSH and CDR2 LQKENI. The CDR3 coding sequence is TGTGCCAGCTCACCATCGCAGGGGGCCGATCAGCCCCAGCATTTT. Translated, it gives CASSPSQGADQPQHF.

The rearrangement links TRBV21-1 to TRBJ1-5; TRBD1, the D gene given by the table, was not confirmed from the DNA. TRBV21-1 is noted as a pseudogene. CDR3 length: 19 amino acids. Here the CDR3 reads CASSTETDWLERSNQPQHF. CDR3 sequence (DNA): TGTGCCAGCAGCACAGAGACAGACTGGCTTGAACGGAGCAATCAGCCCCAGCATTTT.

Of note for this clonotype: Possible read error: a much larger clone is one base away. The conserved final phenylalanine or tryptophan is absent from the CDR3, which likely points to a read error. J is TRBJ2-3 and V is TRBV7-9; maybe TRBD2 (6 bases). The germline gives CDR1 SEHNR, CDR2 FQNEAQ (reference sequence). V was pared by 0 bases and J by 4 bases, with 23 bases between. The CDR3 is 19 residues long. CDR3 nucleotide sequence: TGTGCCAGCAGCTTAGCGTTGGGGTGGCGGGACTCATCCCCAGATACGCAGTATTTG. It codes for CASSLALGWRDSSPDTQYL.

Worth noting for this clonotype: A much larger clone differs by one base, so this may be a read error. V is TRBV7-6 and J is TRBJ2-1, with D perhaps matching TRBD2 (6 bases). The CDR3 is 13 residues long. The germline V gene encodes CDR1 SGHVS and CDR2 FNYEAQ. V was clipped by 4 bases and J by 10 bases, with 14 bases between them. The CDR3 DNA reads TGTGCCAGCAGCTATTCACGGACTACCGAGCAGTTCTTC. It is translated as CASSYSRTTEQFF.

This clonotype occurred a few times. The CDR3 is CASTKGQIYGYTF. CDR3 nucleotides: TGTGCCAGCACAAAGGGACAGATCTATGGCTACACCTTC. V usage is TRBV6-2 or TRBV6-3 and J usage is TRBJ1-2; 7 bases line up with TRBD1. V dropped 7 bases and J dropped 4; count of bases not matched to a gene: 6. Germline CDR1 and CDR2: MNHEY and SVGEGT. The CDR3 loop spans 13 amino acids.

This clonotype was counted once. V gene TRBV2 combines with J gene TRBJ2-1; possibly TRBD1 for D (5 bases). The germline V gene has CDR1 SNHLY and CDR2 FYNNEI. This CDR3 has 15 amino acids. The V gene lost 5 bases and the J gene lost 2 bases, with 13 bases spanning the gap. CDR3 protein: CASSYTPRAYNEQFF. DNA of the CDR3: TGTGCCAGCAGTTACACGCCCAGGGCCTACAATGAGCAGTTCTTC.

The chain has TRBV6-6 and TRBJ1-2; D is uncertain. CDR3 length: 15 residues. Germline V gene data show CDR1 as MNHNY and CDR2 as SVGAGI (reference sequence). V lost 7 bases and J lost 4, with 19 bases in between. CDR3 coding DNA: TGTGCCAGCACCAAAGACACCCTGGACTTCTATGGCTACACCTTC. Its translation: CASTKDTLDFYGYTF.

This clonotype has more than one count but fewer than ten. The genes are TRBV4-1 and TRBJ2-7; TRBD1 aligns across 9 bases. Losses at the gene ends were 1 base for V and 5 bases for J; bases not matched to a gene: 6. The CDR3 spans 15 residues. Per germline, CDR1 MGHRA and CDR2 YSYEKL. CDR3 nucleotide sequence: TGCGCCAGCAGCCAAGTGGGGACAGGGAGAAACGAGCAGTACTTC. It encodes CASSQVGTGRNEQYF.

The CDR3 sequence: CASSADLAGEREQYF. For the CDR3, the DNA is TGTGCCAGCAGCGCAGACCTAGCGGGAGAACGTGAGCAGTACTTC. V is TRBV9 and J is TRBJ2-5; TRBD2 aligns across 10 bases. CDR1 is SGDLS and CDR2 is YYNGEE in the germline V gene. The CDR3 consists of 15 residues. J gave up 11 bases and V 3 bases, and 13 bases lay outside the gene matches.

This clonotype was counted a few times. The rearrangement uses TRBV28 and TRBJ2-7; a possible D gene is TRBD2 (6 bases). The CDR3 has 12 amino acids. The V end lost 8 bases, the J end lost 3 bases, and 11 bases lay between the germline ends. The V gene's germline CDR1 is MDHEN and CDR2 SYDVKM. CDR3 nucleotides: TGTGCCAGCGGACTAAAAGGCTACGAGCAGTACTTC. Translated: CASGLKGYEQYF.

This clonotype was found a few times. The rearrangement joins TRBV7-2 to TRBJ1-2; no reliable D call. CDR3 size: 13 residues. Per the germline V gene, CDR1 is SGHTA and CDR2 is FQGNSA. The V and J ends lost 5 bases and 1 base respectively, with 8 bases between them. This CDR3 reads CASSPRDNYGYTF. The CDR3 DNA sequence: TGTGCCAGCAGCCCAAGAGATAACTATGGCTACACCTTC.

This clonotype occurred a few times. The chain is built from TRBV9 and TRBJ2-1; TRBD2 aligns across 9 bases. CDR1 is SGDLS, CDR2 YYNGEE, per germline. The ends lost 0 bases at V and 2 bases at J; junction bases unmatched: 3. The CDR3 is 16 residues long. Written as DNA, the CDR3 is TGTGCCAGCAGCGTAGATGCGGGAGGGCCCTACAATGAGCAGTTCTTC. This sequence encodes CASSVDAGGPYNEQFF.

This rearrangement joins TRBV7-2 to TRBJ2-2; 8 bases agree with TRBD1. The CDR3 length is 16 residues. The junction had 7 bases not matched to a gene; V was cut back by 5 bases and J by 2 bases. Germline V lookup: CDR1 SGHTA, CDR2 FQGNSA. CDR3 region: CASSLPQGANTGELFF. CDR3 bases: TGTGCCAGCAGCCTCCCCCAGGGGGCAAACACCGGGGAGCTGTTTTTT.